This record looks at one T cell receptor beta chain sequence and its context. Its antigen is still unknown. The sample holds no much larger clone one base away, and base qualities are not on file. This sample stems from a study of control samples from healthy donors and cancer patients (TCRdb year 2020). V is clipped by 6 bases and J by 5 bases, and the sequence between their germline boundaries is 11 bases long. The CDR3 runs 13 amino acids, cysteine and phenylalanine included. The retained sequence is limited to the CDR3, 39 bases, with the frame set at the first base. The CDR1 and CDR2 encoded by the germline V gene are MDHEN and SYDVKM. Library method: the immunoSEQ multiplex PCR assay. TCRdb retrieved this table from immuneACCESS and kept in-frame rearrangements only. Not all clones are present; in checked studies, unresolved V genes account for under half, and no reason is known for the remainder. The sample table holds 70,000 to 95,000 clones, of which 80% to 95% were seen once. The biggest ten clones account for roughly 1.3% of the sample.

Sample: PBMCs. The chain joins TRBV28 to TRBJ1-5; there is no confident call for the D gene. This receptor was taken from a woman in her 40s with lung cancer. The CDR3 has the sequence CASSPGYYQPQHF. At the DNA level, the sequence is TGTGCCAGCAGCCCCGGATATTATCAGCCCCAGCATTTT.